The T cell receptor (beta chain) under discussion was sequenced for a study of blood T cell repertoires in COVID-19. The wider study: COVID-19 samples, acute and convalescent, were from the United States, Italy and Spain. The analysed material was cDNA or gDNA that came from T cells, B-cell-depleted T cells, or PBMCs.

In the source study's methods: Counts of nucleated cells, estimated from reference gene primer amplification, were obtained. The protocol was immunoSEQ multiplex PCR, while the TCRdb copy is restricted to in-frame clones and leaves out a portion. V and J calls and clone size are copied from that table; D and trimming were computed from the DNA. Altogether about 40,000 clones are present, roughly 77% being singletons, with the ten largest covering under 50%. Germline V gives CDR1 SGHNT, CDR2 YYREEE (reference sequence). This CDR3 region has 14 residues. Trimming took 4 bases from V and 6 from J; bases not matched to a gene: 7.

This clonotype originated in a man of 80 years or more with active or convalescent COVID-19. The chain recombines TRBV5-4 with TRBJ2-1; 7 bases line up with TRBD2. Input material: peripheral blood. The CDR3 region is CASSQTSVGNEQFF. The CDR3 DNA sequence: TGTGCCAGCAGCCAAACTAGCGTGGGCAATGAGCAGTTCTTC. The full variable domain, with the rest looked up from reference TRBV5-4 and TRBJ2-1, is ETGVTQSPTHLIKTRGQQVTLRCSSQSGHNTVSWYQQALGQGPQFIFQYYREEENGRGNFPPRFSGLQFPNYSSELNVNALELDDSALYLCASSQTSVGNEQFFGPGTRLTVL.